Shown below are 28 T cell receptor beta chains from a single sample sequenced in a study of PD-1 blockade in mismatch repair-deficient tumors. Clones were read by immunoSEQ multiplex PCR, and TCRdb kept only the in-frame ones, dropping some. The top ten hold about 6% of the sample, which has 76,000 or so clones, approximately 80% seen once. Source: peripheral blood, taken 44 weeks after starting pembrolizumab. All receptors come from an adult with mismatch repair-deficient cancer.

V usage is TRBV29-1 and J usage is TRBJ1-5; maybe TRBD1 (5 bases). V lost 5 bases and J 1 base, leaving 9 bases between the germline ends. This CDR3 has 13 residues. Germline V gene data show CDR1 as SQVTM and CDR2 as ANQGSEA. For the CDR3, the DNA is TGCAGCGTTACGGGGGAGAGCAATCAGCCCCAGCATTTT. Protein: CSVTGESNQPQHF. The complete variable domain, with remaining parts taken from reference TRBV29-1 and TRBJ1-5, reads SAVISQKPSRDICQRGTSLTIQCQVDSQVTMMFWYRQQPGQSLTLIATANQGSEATYESGFVIDKFPISRPNLTFSTLTVSNMSPEDSSIYLCSVTGESNQPQHFGDGTRLSIL.

The chain employs TRBV2 and TRBJ2-1; tentatively, D is TRBD1 (6 bases). The CDR3 length is 12 residues. Deletions cut 6 bases from V and 6 bases from J, with 9 bases between. Per the germline V gene, CDR1 is SNHLY and CDR2 is FYNNEI. CDR3 residues: CASSRTVNEQFF. The CDR3 coding sequence is TGTGCCAGCAGCCGGACAGTCAATGAGCAGTTCTTC. The variable domain in full, with the rest retrieved from reference TRBV2 and TRBJ2-1, is EPEVTQTPSHQVTQMGQEVILRCVPISNHLYFYWYRQILGQKVEFLVSFYNNEISEKSEIFDDQFSVERPDGSNFTLKIRSTKLEDSAMYFCASSRTVNEQFFGPGTRLTVL.

For the CDR3, the DNA is TGTGCCAGCAGTTTAGGTACCGGGACAGGGGGCTCCTACGAGCAGTACTTC. Translating gives CASSLGTGTGGSYEQYF. The J gene is TRBJ2-7, the V gene TRBV27; TRBD1 agrees at 11 bases. Trimming cost V 2 bases and J 0 bases; bases outside gene matches: 6. Germline assignment: CDR1 MNHEY and CDR2 SMNVEV (reference sequence). The CDR3 has 17 residues.

This rearrangement joins TRBV5-1 to TRBJ2-1; weak D call: TRBD1 (6 bases). Trimming left V 6 bases short and J 4 bases short, with 11 bases between. Germline lookup yields CDR1 SGHRS and CDR2 YFSETQ. The CDR3 consists of 13 residues. CDR3 region: CASMRGTYNEQFF. As DNA, the CDR3 is TGCGCCAGCATGAGGGGGACGTACAATGAGCAGTTCTTC.

The rearrangement links TRBV11-3 to TRBJ1-1; D may be TRBD1 (5 bases). This CDR3 is built from 17 residues. The V end lost 0 bases, the J end lost 2 bases, and 16 bases lay between the germline ends. Germline V gene lookup returns CDR1 SGHNT and CDR2 YENEEA. The CDR3 coding sequence is TGTGCCAGCAGCTTAGATAGGGGAATTAGGGGCAACACTGAAGCTTTCTTT. Its protein product is CASSLDRGIRGNTEAFF. Full variable domain (outside the CDR3, taken from reference TRBV11-3 and TRBJ1-1): EAGVVQSPRYKIIEKKQPVAFWCNPISGHNTLYWYLQNLGQGPELLIRYENEEAVDDSQLPKDRFSAERLKGVDSTLKIQPAELGDSAVYLCASSLDRGIRGNTEAFFGQGTRLTVV.

Details on this clone: One end of the junction does not line up with germline, which may come from a read error. This chain uses TRBV11-2 with TRBJ2-1, with 10 bases fitting TRBD2. The CDR3 has 12 residues. In germline, CDR1 is SGHAT, CDR2 FQNNGV. CDR3 coding DNA: TGTGCCAGCAGCTCCCTAGCGGGAGTCGGGGTCTTC. Its translation is CASSSLAGVGVF.

The chain uses TRBV7-9 and TRBJ2-2; 9 positions match TRBD1. CDR3 length: 15 amino acids. V lost 5 bases and J lost 6; bases outside the gene matches: 7. Germline V gives CDR1 SEHNR, CDR2 FQNEAQ (reference sequence). The CDR3 DNA sequence: TGTGCCAGCAGCGAACAGGGGGCGCTGGCCGGGGAGCTGTTTTTT. Amino acid sequence: CASSEQGALAGELFF.

The gene calls are TRBV7-9 and TRBJ2-7, with 11 bases that match TRBD2. J lost 4 bases, V lost 3 bases, and 2 bases had no gene match. This CDR3 region has 14 residues. Germline values: CDR1 SEHNR, CDR2 FQNEAQ (reference sequence). In DNA, the CDR3 is TGTGCCAGCAGCTTCGGACTAGCGGGTTACGAGCAGTACTTC. Its translation is CASSFGLAGYEQYF. Full variable domain (rest looked up from reference TRBV7-9 and TRBJ2-7): DTGVSQNPRHKITKRGQNVTFRCDPISEHNRLYWYRQTLGQGPEFLTYFQNEAQLEKSRLLSDRFSAERPKGSFSTLEIQRTEQGDSAMYLCASSFGLAGYEQYFGPGTRLTVT.

This clone was counted only a few times. This sequence joins TRBV7-3 and TRBJ2-5; TRBD2 aligns across 10 bases. Trimming cost V 5 bases and J 5 bases; bases outside gene matches: 11. There are 16 residues in the CDR3. The germline CDR1 and CDR2 sequences are SGHTA and FQGTGA. The CDR3 DNA reads as TGTGCCAGCAGCCCGCTCGCGACTAGCGGGTATGAGACCCAGTACTTC. This sequence encodes CASSPLATSGYETQYF.

The CDR3 region has the DNA TGCGCCAGCAGCTTGGTGGGGGGTAACACTGAAGCTTTCTTT. Translated: CASSLVGGNTEAFF. This chain uses TRBV5-1 with TRBJ1-1, with a tentative D call TRBD1 (5 bases). The germline V and J ends were trimmed by 0 bases and 2 bases, with 8 bases remaining between them. The CDR3 spans 14 residues. The germline CDR1 and CDR2 sequences are SGHRS and YFSETQ. The full variable domain, its missing parts supplied by reference TRBV5-1 and TRBJ1-1, is KAGVTQTPRYLIKTRGQQVTLSCSPISGHRSVSWYQQTPGQGLQFLFEYFSETQRNKGNFPGRFSGRQFSNSRSEMNVSTLELGDSALYLCASSLVGGNTEAFFGQGTRLTVV.

This clone has more than one count but fewer than ten. V and J are TRBV7-6 and TRBJ2-1; TRBD2 matches 7 bases. Losses at the gene ends were 1 base for V and 1 base for J; bases not matched to a gene: 4. The CDR3 loop spans 16 amino acids. Germline lookup yields CDR1 SGHVS and CDR2 FNYEAQ. The CDR3 region has the DNA TGTGCCAGCAGCTTAGAGACTAGCTCATCCTACAATGAGCAGTTCTTC. It translates to CASSLETSSSYNEQFF.

V is TRBV11-3 and J is TRBJ2-6; 7 positions match TRBD2. In germline, CDR1 is SGHNT, CDR2 YENEEA. This CDR3 region has 17 residues. V gave up 5 bases and J gave up 3 bases; unmatched junction bases: 10. The CDR3 sequence: CASSTIRPSGGANVLTF. The CDR3 nucleotides are TGTGCCAGCAGCACCATCAGGCCTAGCGGTGGGGCCAACGTCCTGACTTTC.

The gene calls are TRBV27 and TRBJ2-1; D may be TRBD2 (6 bases). Trimming shortened V by 3 bases and J by 2 bases, and 8 bases separated the two germline ends. In germline, CDR1 is MNHEY, CDR2 SMNVEV (reference sequence). The CDR3 totals 14 residues. The CDR3 region has the DNA TGTGCCAGCAGTTTCGGCGGGACCTACAATGAGCAGTTCTTC. It is translated as CASSFGGTYNEQFF.

The V call is TRBV7-3, the J call TRBJ2-1; D is perhaps TRBD1 or TRBD2 (6 bases each). Trimming shortened V by 5 bases and J by 4 bases, and 18 bases separated the two germline ends. The CDR3 extends over 16 amino acids. The V gene's germline CDR1 is SGHTA and CDR2 FQGTGA. CDR3 DNA sequence: TGTGCCAGCAGCGTTGGCCCTAGAGGGGGGTACAATGAGCAGTTCTTC. The encoded protein is CASSVGPRGGYNEQFF.

The chain is built from TRBV27 and TRBJ2-1; possibly TRBD2 for D (6 bases). Germline loops: CDR1 MNHEY, CDR2 SMNVEV (reference sequence). Trimming cost V 7 bases and J 5 bases, with 24 bases left between them. This CDR3 comprises 17 residues. CDR3 DNA: TGTGCCAGCACCTTAAAAGCCTTAACTAGCAGGAACAATGAGCAGTTCTTC. Translation: CASTLKALTSRNNEQFF.

The V call is TRBV11-3, the J call TRBJ1-2, with D perhaps matching TRBD1 (6 bases). The CDR3 is 13 amino acids. V was trimmed by 0 bases and J by 4 bases, leaving 6 bases between them. The germline V gene encodes CDR1 SGHNT and CDR2 YENEEA. As DNA, the CDR3 is TGTGCCAGCAGCTTAGACAGGGGCTATGGCTACACCTTC. It translates to CASSLDRGYGYTF. Full variable domain (outside the CDR3, taken from reference TRBV11-3 and TRBJ1-2): EAGVVQSPRYKIIEKKQPVAFWCNPISGHNTLYWYLQNLGQGPELLIRYENEEAVDDSQLPKDRFSAERLKGVDSTLKIQPAELGDSAVYLCASSLDRGYGYTFGSGTRLTVV.

A few counts support this clone. V is TRBV6-5 and J is TRBJ1-2, with 9 positions matching TRBD1. Looked up from germline, CDR1 is MNHEY and CDR2 is SVGAGI. V dropped 4 bases and J dropped 2; count of bases not matched to a gene: 2. The CDR3 loop spans 14 amino acids. The CDR3 DNA reads TGTGCCAGCAGTTTGGACAGGGGAAACTATGGCTACACCTTC. Translated: CASSLDRGNYGYTF.

The chain couples TRBV5-1 to TRBJ1-2; the D is unclear. The CDR3 sequence is 12 residues long. V was pared by 4 bases and J by 0 bases, with 4 bases between. Germline V gives CDR1 SGHRS, CDR2 YFSETQ. The CDR3 nucleotides read TGCGCCAGCAGCCTAGCTAACTATGGCTACACCTTC. As protein: CASSLANYGYTF.

The chain is built from TRBV5-8 and TRBJ1-4; 11 bases are shared with TRBD1. With V trimmed by 4 bases and J by 4 bases, 6 bases remained unmatched. This CDR3 has 16 amino acids. Germline V lookup: CDR1 SGHTS, CDR2 YDEGEE. Here the CDR3 reads CASSQGQGGFNEKLFF. For the CDR3, the DNA is TGTGCCAGCAGCCAGGGACAGGGGGGATTTAATGAAAAACTGTTTTTT.

This chain joins TRBV7-6 and TRBJ2-7; the D gene could be TRBD1 or TRBD2 (6 bases each). The germline V and J ends were trimmed by 2 bases and 6 bases, with 14 bases remaining between them. The CDR3 length is 14 residues. The V gene's germline CDR1 is SGHVS and CDR2 FNYEAQ. CDR3 coding DNA: TGTGCCAGCAGCTTAAATCCGGGGGCGGCCGAGCAGTACTTC. Translation: CASSLNPGAAEQYF.

The gene calls are TRBV7-2 and TRBJ2-1; D unclear. The CDR3 totals 12 residues. V lost 1 base and J 12 bases, leaving 10 bases between the germline ends. Germline V gives CDR1 SGHTA, CDR2 FQGNSA. CDR3 nucleotide sequence: TGTGCCAGCAGCTTAGATGACCCCCCGCAGTTCTTC. Translated, it gives CASSLDDPPQFF.

This clone was seen only a few times. The chain couples TRBV5-1 to TRBJ2-7; 8 bases align to TRBD1. Germline CDR1 SGHRS, CDR2 YFSETQ. V lost 0 bases and J lost 4; bases outside the gene matches: 6. The CDR3 has 15 amino acids. The chain's CDR3 is CASSLGQGAQYEQYF. CDR3 bases: TGCGCCAGCAGCTTGGGGCAGGGGGCGCAATACGAGCAGTACTTC.

V is TRBV7-9 and J is TRBJ2-3; 7 bases map to TRBD2. The germline V gene has CDR1 SEHNR and CDR2 FQNEAQ (reference sequence). With V trimmed by 3 bases and J by 4 bases, 10 bases remained unmatched. The CDR3 extends over 16 amino acids. CDR3 sequence: CASSLVLGGSPDTQYF. CDR3 DNA: TGTGCCAGCAGCTTGGTACTTGGCGGGAGCCCAGATACGCAGTATTTT.

The rearrangement uses TRBV7-9 and TRBJ2-5, with 15 bases matching TRBD2. The CDR3 loop spans 17 amino acids. The germline CDR1 and CDR2 sequences are SEHNR and FQNEAQ (reference sequence). Trimming at V came to 5 bases and at J to 5 bases, leaving 9 bases not matched to a gene. The CDR3 loop is CASSPQGLAGGLETQYF. The CDR3 region has the DNA TGTGCCAGCAGCCCACAGGGACTAGCGGGAGGCTTGGAGACCCAGTACTTC. Drawing the rest from reference TRBV7-9 and TRBJ2-5, the complete variable domain is DTGVSQNPRHKITKRGQNVTFRCDPISEHNRLYWYRQTLGQGPEFLTYFQNEAQLEKSRLLSDRFSAERPKGSFSTLEIQRTEQGDSAMYLCASSPQGLAGGLETQYFGPGTRLLVL.

The chain is built from TRBV11-3 and TRBJ2-1; 9 bases fit TRBD2. The CDR3 runs to 16 residues. Germline V CDR1 and CDR2: SGHNT, YENEEA. V trimming: 6 bases; J trimming: 1 base; junction bases outside the gene matches: 7. Here the CDR3 reads CASSYGLASSYNEQFF. The CDR3 DNA follows: TGTGCCAGCAGTTATGGACTAGCGAGTTCCTACAATGAGCAGTTCTTC.

The rearrangement joins TRBV7-2 to TRBJ2-7; D is undetermined. CDR3 length equals 14 residues. V lost 5 bases to trimming and J lost 1 base, with 12 bases between them. In germline, CDR1 is SGHTA, CDR2 FQGNSA. Here the CDR3 reads CASSQPVGSYEQYF. The CDR3 DNA reads as TGTGCCAGCAGCCAACCGGTCGGTTCCTACGAGCAGTACTTC. The variable domain in full, with the rest retrieved from reference TRBV7-2 and TRBJ2-7, is GAGVSQSPSNKVTEKGKDVELRCDPISGHTALYWYRQSLGQGLEFLIYFQGNSAPDKSGLPSDRFSAERTGGSVSTLTIQRTQQEDSAVYLCASSQPVGSYEQYFGPGTRLTVT.

The chain recombines TRBV6-5 with TRBJ1-3; D ambiguous. V was shortened by 6 bases and J by 0 bases, with 9 bases between the two germline ends. The CDR3 runs to 14 residues. Per germline, CDR1 MNHEY and CDR2 SVGAGI. CDR3 bases: TGTGCCAGCAGCCGACAATTCTCTGGAAACACCATATATTTT. It is translated as CASSRQFSGNTIYF.

The V call is TRBV11-2, the J call TRBJ2-7; the D is unclear. CDR3 size: 18 residues. Trimming left V 0 bases short and J 0 bases short, with 18 bases between. The germline V gene has CDR1 SGHAT and CDR2 FQNNGV. CDR3 coding DNA: TGTGCCAGCAGCTTAGATCAGGTAACGGCTCTACGCTCCTACGAGCAGTACTTC. It yields the protein CASSLDQVTALRSYEQYF.